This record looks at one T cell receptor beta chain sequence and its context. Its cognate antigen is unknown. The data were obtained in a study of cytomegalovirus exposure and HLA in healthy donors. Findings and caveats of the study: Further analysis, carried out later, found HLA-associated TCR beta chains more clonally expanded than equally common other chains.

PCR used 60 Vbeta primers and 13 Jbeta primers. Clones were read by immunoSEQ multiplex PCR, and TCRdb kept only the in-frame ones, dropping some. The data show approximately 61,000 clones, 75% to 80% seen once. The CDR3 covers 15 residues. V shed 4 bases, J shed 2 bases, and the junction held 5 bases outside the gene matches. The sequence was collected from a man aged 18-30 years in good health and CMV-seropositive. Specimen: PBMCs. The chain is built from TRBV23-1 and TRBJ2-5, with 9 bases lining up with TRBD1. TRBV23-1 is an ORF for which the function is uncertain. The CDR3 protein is CASSRYDRGQETQYF. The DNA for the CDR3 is TGCGCCAGCAGTCGCTACGACAGGGGGCAAGAGACCCAGTACTTC.